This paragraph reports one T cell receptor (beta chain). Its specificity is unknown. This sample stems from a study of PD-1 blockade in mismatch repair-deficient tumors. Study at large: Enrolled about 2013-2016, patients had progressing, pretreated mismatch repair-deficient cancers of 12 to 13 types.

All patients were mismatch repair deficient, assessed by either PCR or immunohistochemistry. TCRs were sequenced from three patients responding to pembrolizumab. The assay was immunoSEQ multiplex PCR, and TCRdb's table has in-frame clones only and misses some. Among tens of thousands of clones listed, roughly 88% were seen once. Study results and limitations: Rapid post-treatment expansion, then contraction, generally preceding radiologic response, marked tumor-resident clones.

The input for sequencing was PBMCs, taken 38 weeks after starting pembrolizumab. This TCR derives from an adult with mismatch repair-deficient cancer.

The CDR3 nucleotides read TGTGCCAGCAGCGTGACTAGCGGGAGCGGTAAAGATACGCAGTATTTT. This encodes CASSVTSGSGKDTQYF. The V call is TRBV9, the J call TRBJ2-3, with TRBD2 matching 12 bases. The CDR3 totals 16 residues. Germline CDR1 reads SGDLS; CDR2 reads YYNGEE. With 2 bases clipped from V and 5 bases from J, the junction kept 6 bases outside the gene matches.